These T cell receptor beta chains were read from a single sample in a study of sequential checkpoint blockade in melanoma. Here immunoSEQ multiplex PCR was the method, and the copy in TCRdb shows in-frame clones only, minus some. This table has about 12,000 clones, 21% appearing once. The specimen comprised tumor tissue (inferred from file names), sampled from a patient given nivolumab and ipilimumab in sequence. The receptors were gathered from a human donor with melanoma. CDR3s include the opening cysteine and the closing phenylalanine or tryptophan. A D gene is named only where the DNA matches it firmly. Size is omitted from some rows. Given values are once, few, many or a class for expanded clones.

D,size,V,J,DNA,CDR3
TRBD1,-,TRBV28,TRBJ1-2,TGTGCCAGCAGTTTGGGACAGGGGGTAGCTAACTATGGCTACACCTTC,CASSLGQGVANYGYTF
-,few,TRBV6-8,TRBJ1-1,TGTGCCAGCAGTTACGTGGGGGGGGACACTGAAGCTTTCTTT,CASSYVGGDTEAFF
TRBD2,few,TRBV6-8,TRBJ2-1,TGTGCCATCAGTCCTAGCCTAGCGGACTACAATGAGCAGTTCTTC,CAISPSLADYNEQFF
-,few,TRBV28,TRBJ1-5,TGTGCCAGCAGTTTTCAGGACAGACTAAATCAGCCCCAGCATTTT,CASSFQDRLNQPQHF
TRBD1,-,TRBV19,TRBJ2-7,TGTGCCAGTAGCAGAGGACAGGGGGATACCTACGAGCAGTACTTC,CASSRGQGDTYEQYF
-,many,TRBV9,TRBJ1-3,TGTGCCAGCAGCGTAGCTACGGCGATCTCTGGAAACACCATATATTTT,CASSVATAISGNTIYF
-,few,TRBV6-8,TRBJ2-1,TGTGCCAGCAGTTATGGCCAGGGCGCCTACAATGAGCAGTTCTTC,CASSYGQGAYNEQFF
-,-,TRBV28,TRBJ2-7,TGTGCCAGCAGTTCACCAGTGGAGACAGTGACCTACGAGCAGTACTTC,CASSSPVETVTYEQYF
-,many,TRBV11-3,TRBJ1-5,TGTGCCAGCAGCTTGAGTGCAACAGAAATCTTTGGCCAGCCCCAGCATTTT,CASSLSATEIFGQPQHF
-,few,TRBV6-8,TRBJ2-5,TGTGCCAGCAGTTACTCTTTTGAAGGTGGGGAGACCCAGTACTTC,CASSYSFEGGETQYF
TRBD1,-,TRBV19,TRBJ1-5,TGTGCCAGTAGTATAGATGGGACAGACTTTCAGCCCCAGCATTTT,CASSIDGTDFQPQHF
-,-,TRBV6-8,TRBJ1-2,TGTGCCAGCACCCGGAGGGGGACACCGTTTAACTATGGCTACACCTTC,CASTRRGTPFNYGYTF
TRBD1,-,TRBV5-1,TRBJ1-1,TGCGCCAGCAGCTTGGGTACCGGGACAGGGTTGAGCACTGAAGCTTTCTTT,CASSLGTGTGLSTEAFF
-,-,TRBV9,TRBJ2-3,TGTGCCAGCAGCGCCCTGGGCCAGACGGGCACAGATACGCAGTATTTT,CASSALGQTGTDTQYF
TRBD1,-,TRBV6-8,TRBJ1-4,TGTGCCAGCAGTTTAACAGGGGAAGGGACTAATGAAAAACTGTTTTTT,CASSLTGEGTNEKLFF
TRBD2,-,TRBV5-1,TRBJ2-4,TGCGCCAGCAGCTTGACGCTAGCGGGGGGCCCATCCTTAGCCAAAAACATTCAGTACTTC,CASSLTLAGGPSLAKNIQYF
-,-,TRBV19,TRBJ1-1,TGTGCCAGTAGTGATGTAGTTGGTACTGAAGCTTTCTTT,CASSDVVGTEAFF
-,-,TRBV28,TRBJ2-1,TGTGCCAGCAGTTTGGTTCTCATTAGCAACAATGAGCAGTTCTTC,CASSLVLISNNEQFF
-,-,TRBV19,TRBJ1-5,TGTGCCAGTAGACAGCGGGGGGGCGGCAATCAGCCCCAGCATTTT,CASRQRGGGNQPQHF
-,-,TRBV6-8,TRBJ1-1,TGTGCCAGCAGCCTCCACGAGGACGCTGAAGCTTTCTTT,CASSLHEDAEAFF
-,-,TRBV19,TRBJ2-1,TGTGCCAGTAGTATAGTATTAGGGCTCTACAATGAGCAGTTCTTC,CASSIVLGLYNEQFF
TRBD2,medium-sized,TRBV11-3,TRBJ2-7,TGTGCCAGCAGCCGGACTAGCGGGAGATCCGGCGAGCAGTACTTC,CASSRTSGRSGEQYF
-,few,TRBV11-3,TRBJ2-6,TGTGCCAGCAGCCCCCCTGGGGGAGGAGAAGGTGGGGCCAACGTCCTGACTTTC,CASSPPGGGEGGANVLTF
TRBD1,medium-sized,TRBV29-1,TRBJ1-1,TGCAGCGTTGAAGATGGGACAGGGGGCAATGAAGCTTTCTTT,CSVEDGTGGNEAFF
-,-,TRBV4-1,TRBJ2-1,TGCGCCAGCAGCCAAGATTCCTATACCGGAGCGGGCCCCTACAATGAGCAGTTCTTC,CASSQDSYTGAGPYNEQFF
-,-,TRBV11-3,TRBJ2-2,TGTGCCAGCAGCTTCCGGGGACAAACCACCGGGGAGCTGTTTTTT,CASSFRGQTTGELFF
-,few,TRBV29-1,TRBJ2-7,TGCAGCGTTGAAGGGCGGACCTACGAGCAGTACTTC,CSVEGRTYEQYF
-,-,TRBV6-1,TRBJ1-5,TGTGCCAGCAGTGAAGGCCAGGGGCGACATAGCAATCAGCCCCAGCATTTT,CASSEGQGRHSNQPQHF
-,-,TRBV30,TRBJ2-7,TGTGCCAGTAAACACGGGACGCCTGAGCAGTACTTC,CASKHGTPEQYF
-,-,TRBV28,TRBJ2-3,TGTGCCAGCAGTTTATATAGGGGAAACGTGGCGCAGTATTTT,CASSLYRGNVAQYF
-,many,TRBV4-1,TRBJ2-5,TGCGCCAGCAGCCAAGGACAGCTTCAAGAGACCCAGTACTTC,CASSQGQLQETQYF
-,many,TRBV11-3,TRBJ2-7,TGTGCCAGCACTAAGTGGGGGGATTCCTACGAGCAGTACTTC,CASTKWGDSYEQYF
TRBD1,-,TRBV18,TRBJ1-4,TGTGCCAGCTCACCAAGGGGACAGGGCTCTGCAACTAATGAAAAACTGTTTTTT,CASSPRGQGSATNEKLFF
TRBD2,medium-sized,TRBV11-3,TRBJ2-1,TGTGCCAGCAGCTTCCCCACTAGCGGGGGGAGCTCCTACAATGAGCAGTTCTTC,CASSFPTSGGSSYNEQFF
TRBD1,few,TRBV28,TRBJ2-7,TGTGCCAGCAGTTTATCCGGTTACAGGGGCTATACCTACGAGCAGTACTTC,CASSLSGYRGYTYEQYF
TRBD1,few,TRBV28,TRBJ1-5,TGTGCCAGCAGTTTATATCAGGGGGCCGGTCAGCCCCAGCATTTT,CASSLYQGAGQPQHF
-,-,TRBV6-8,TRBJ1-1,TGTGCCAGCAGTTCCCTCGTCGCGCCCCAGGGAGCTTTCTTT,CASSSLVAPQGAFF